The 30 T cell receptor beta chains in this list originate from one sample, sequenced in a study of T cell responses to AZD1222 COVID-19 vaccine. The assay was immunoSEQ multiplex PCR, and TCRdb's table has in-frame clones only and misses some. The sample contains tens of thousands of clones, around 85% of which appear only once. Source: peripheral blood, taken on day 0 of MenACWY control vaccination. The source of these receptors is an adult in good health.

The table lists this clone with many counts. CDR3 nucleotides: TGTGCCAGCTTTTGGCCCCAGCATTTT. Translating it yields CASFWPQHF. V usage is TRBV7-9 and J usage is TRBJ1-5; D remains ambiguous. CDR1 and CDR2 from the germline V gene are SEHNR and FQNEAQ (reference sequence). The CDR3 has 9 amino acids. Trimming removed 8 bases from V and 9 bases from J, with 5 bases in between. The entire variable domain, with the rest obtained from reference TRBV7-9 and TRBJ1-5, is as follows: DTGVSQNPRHKITKRGQNVTFRCDPISEHNRLYWYRQTLGQGPEFLTYFQNEAQLEKSRLLSDRFSAERPKGSFSTLEIQRTEQGDSAMYLCASFWPQHFGDGTRLSIL.

The DNA for the CDR3 is TGCGCCAGCAGCTTAGCTGACTATGGCTACACCTTC. Its translation is CASSLADYGYTF. The chain employs TRBV5-1 and TRBJ1-2; D uncertain. Between the trimmed V and J ends, which lost 2 bases and 3 bases, there was a span of 5 bases. The CDR3 is made up of 12 amino acids. Germline values: CDR1 SGHRS, CDR2 YFSETQ.

The CDR3 protein is CASSLSSLAGDTQYF. In DNA form, the CDR3 reads TGTGCCAGTAGTCTTTCCAGCCTAGCGGGAGATACGCAGTATTTT. The V and J genes are TRBV19 and TRBJ2-3, with TRBD2 matching 8 bases. Germline-derived CDR1 and CDR2 are LNHDA and SQIVND (reference sequence). The V segment lost 5 bases and the J segment 5 bases; nucleotides outside the gene matches: 9. The CDR3 covers 15 residues.

The chain couples TRBV5-1 to TRBJ2-1; D perhaps matches TRBD2 (5 bases). The germline V and J ends were trimmed by 0 bases and 5 bases, with 9 bases remaining between them. Germline loops: CDR1 SGHRS, CDR2 YFSETQ. The CDR3 runs 14 residues. Here the CDR3 DNA reads TGCGCCAGCAGCTTGGGGACTTTTAACAATGAGCAGTTCTTC. It specifies CASSLGTFNNEQFF.

The gene calls are TRBV5-6 and TRBJ1-5; 10 bases match TRBD1. The germline V gene has CDR1 SGHDT and CDR2 YYEEEE. This CDR3 has 15 amino acids. V trimming: 0 bases; J trimming: 7 bases; junction bases outside the gene matches: 4. CDR3 DNA: TGTGCCAGCAGCTTGGGCCGGACAGGGGGACAGCCCCAGCATTTT. Its protein product is CASSLGRTGGQPQHF.

This clone was picked up a small number of times. This sequence joins TRBV3-1 (or the pseudogene TRBV3-2) and TRBJ1-2, with a tentative D call TRBD1 (6 bases). Looked up from germline, CDR1 is LGHDT and CDR2 is YNNKEL (reference sequence). This CDR3 spans 16 amino acids. Trimming took off 8 bases at V and 8 bases at J, with 27 bases between the two ends. The CDR3 nucleotides read TGTGCCAGCCGCGGGGCAGGGGTCCTAACGGTGGACGGCTACACCTTC. Translated: CASRGAGVLTVDGYTF.

The rearrangement joins TRBV6-4 to TRBJ1-2, with TRBD1 as a possible D gene (5 bases). CDR1 is MRHNA, CDR2 SNTAGT, per germline. V was clipped by 9 bases and J by 8 bases, with 16 bases between them. The CDR3 is made up of 12 amino acids. The CDR3 region is CARRDLREGYTF. The CDR3 DNA follows: TGTGCCAGACGGGACCTAAGAGAGGGCTACACCTTC.

The chain couples TRBV3-1 (or the pseudogene TRBV3-2) to TRBJ2-1; D might be TRBD2 (7 bases). Germline V gene data show CDR1 as LGHDT and CDR2 as YNNKEL (reference sequence). This CDR3 spans 14 amino acids. Trimming left V 7 bases short and J 4 bases short, with 14 bases between. This CDR3 is CASTGGGRYNEQFF. DNA for the CDR3: TGTGCCAGCACTGGGGGGGGCCGATACAATGAGCAGTTCTTC.

This clone was seen once. The genes are TRBV12-3 or TRBV12-4 and TRBJ1-2; D not resolved. This CDR3 region has 13 residues. V dropped 0 bases and J dropped 11 bases, with 13 bases sitting between them. CDR3 sequence: CASSLADGGLYTF. The DNA of the CDR3 is TGTGCCAGCAGTTTAGCCGACGGAGGACTATACACCTTC.

This chain links TRBV19 with TRBJ1-1, with 7 bases matching TRBD1. The CDR3 runs 14 residues. The ends lost 7 bases at V and 6 bases at J; junction bases unmatched: 11. Per the germline V gene, CDR1 is LNHDA and CDR2 is SQIVND (reference sequence). CDR3 in amino acids: CASMVAGGGSEAFF. The CDR3 bases are TGTGCCAGTATGGTTGCAGGGGGAGGGTCTGAAGCTTTCTTT. The full variable domain, its missing parts supplied by reference TRBV19 and TRBJ1-1, is DGGITQSPKYLFRKEGQNVTLSCEQNLNHDAMYWYRQDPGQGLRLIYYSQIVNDFQKGDIAEGYSVSREKKESFPLTVTSAQKNPTAFYLCASMVAGGGSEAFFGQGTRLTVV.

This clone was observed a single time. This chain links TRBV27 with TRBJ2-7; D not resolved. The CDR3 contains 12 residues. Trimming took off 5 bases at V and 7 bases at J, with 12 bases between the two ends. The germline gives CDR1 MNHEY, CDR2 SMNVEV (reference sequence). CDR3 amino acids: CASSSIIGEQYF. The CDR3 DNA reads as TGTGCCAGCAGTAGTATAATAGGGGAGCAGTACTTC.

This clone was counted a few times. V usage is TRBV30 and J usage is TRBJ2-1; possibly TRBD1 or TRBD2 for D (6 bases each). V was pared by 2 bases and J by 6 bases, with 17 bases between. The CDR3 consists of 15 residues. Germline V gene data show CDR1 as GTSNPN and CDR2 as SVGIG (reference sequence). The CDR3 protein is CAWSIARGASNEQFF. CDR3 nucleotide sequence: TGTGCCTGGAGTATAGCGAGGGGGGCAAGCAATGAGCAGTTCTTC.

This clone was counted between two and nine times. The chain has TRBV29-1 and TRBJ2-1; D possibly uses TRBD1 or TRBD2 (5 bases each). Trimming shortened V by 8 bases and J by 6 bases, and 17 bases separated the two germline ends. The germline CDR1 and CDR2 sequences are SQVTM and ANQGSEA. CDR3 length: 13 residues. The CDR3 DNA reads as TGCAGCTCTAAAGAGGGACGGGGCAATGAGCAGTTCTTC. This encodes CSSKEGRGNEQFF.

The chain carries TRBV30 and TRBJ2-2; D unclear. Germline loops: CDR1 GTSNPN, CDR2 SVGIG (reference sequence). The germline V and J ends were trimmed by 4 bases and 5 bases, with 5 bases remaining between them. The CDR3 consists of 11 residues. CDR3 loop: CAWIKTGELFF. CDR3 nucleotides: TGTGCCTGGATTAAGACCGGGGAGCTGTTTTTT.

The chain employs TRBV7-9 and TRBJ1-6; D unclear. V shed 7 bases and J shed 4 bases, with 8 bases lying between them. The CDR3 runs to 13 residues. Germline V CDR1 and CDR2: SEHNR, FQNEAQ (reference sequence). CDR3 sequence reads: CASTDVYNSPLHF. CDR3 DNA sequence: TGTGCCAGCACAGATGTTTATAATTCACCCCTCCACTTT.

In its sample, this clone was seen many times. The gene calls are TRBV6-7 and TRBJ2-7; 11 bases align to TRBD1. TRBV6-7 is an ORF; its function is uncertain. CDR3 length: 21 amino acids. The V gene end was trimmed by 7 bases and the J gene end by 2 bases; junction bases not matched to a gene: 25. The CDR3 nucleotides are TGTGCCAGCATTACAGGACAGGGGGCTTCGGCGAGGATCGGGAAAACCTACGAGCAGTACTTC. Translation: CASITGQGASARIGKTYEQYF.

The V call is TRBV28, the J call TRBJ2-1; weak D call: TRBD1 (5 bases). Trimming shortened V by 6 bases and J by 5 bases, and 20 bases separated the two germline ends. This CDR3 has 16 amino acids. Germline loops: CDR1 MDHEN, CDR2 SYDVKM. CDR3 in DNA: TGTGCCAGCAGCCCTGGATTAGGGGCCCGCCACAATGAGCAGTTCTTC. Amino acid sequence: CASSPGLGARHNEQFF.

The gene calls are TRBV4-1 and TRBJ1-2; no clear D. V was cut by 2 bases and J by 8 bases, with 15 bases left in between. Germline loops: CDR1 MGHRA, CDR2 YSYEKL. This CDR3 has 14 residues. CDR3 coding DNA: TGCGCCAGCAGCCAACTTGAACGGAGAGTAGGCTACACCTTC. Translating it yields CASSQLERRVGYTF.

This chain uses TRBV2 with TRBJ2-2; TRBD2 matches at 12 bases. The length of the CDR3 is 18 residues. V was clipped by 4 bases and J by 0 bases; unmatched bases: 6. Germline CDR1 is SNHLY and CDR2 is FYNNEI. For the CDR3, the DNA is TGTGCCAGCAGTGTTTTGCTAGCGGGGGGGCCGAACACCGGGGAGCTGTTTTTT. Encoded protein: CASSVLLAGGPNTGELFF. Supplemented by reference TRBV2 and TRBJ2-2, the full variable domain reads EPEVTQTPSHQVTQMGQEVILRCVPISNHLYFYWYRQILGQKVEFLVSFYNNEISEKSEIFDDQFSVERPDGSNFTLKIRSTKLEDSAMYFCASSVLLAGGPNTGELFFGEGSRLTVL.

The rearrangement joins TRBV6-4 to TRBJ2-1, with D hard to call. The CDR3 covers 11 residues. Trimming cost V 2 bases and J 8 bases, with 4 bases left between them. Germline V CDR1 and CDR2: MRHNA, SNTAGT. The DNA for the CDR3 is TGTGCCAGCAGTGACATCGATGAGCAGTTCTTC. This codes for CASSDIDEQFF.

The chain joins TRBV19 to TRBJ1-4; D might be TRBD1 (5 bases). CDR1 is LNHDA, CDR2 SQIVND, per germline (reference sequence). V lost 7 bases, J lost 8 bases, and 20 bases lay in between. This CDR3 contains 15 residues. CDR3: CASTPVGAPEEKLFF. DNA for the CDR3: TGTGCCAGTACCCCTGTTGGGGCCCCGGAGGAAAAACTGTTTTTT. The full variable domain, its missing parts supplied by reference TRBV19 and TRBJ1-4, is DGGITQSPKYLFRKEGQNVTLSCEQNLNHDAMYWYRQDPGQGLRLIYYSQIVNDFQKGDIAEGYSVSREKKESFPLTVTSAQKNPTAFYLCASTPVGAPEEKLFFGSGTQLSVL.

For this clone: At one of its ends the junction is not consistent with the germline gene, which may arise from a read error. The V and J genes are TRBV5-8 and TRBJ1-3; D call uncertain. Germline V gene data show CDR1 as SGHTS and CDR2 as YDEGEE. The CDR3 is 12 residues long. CDR3 region: CASSLEGTTIYF. The CDR3, as DNA: TGTGCCAGCAGCTTGGAGGGAACCACCATATATTTT.

This clone was seen just once. V and J are TRBV2 and TRBJ1-1; no definite D call. CDR1 SNHLY and CDR2 FYNNEI come from the germline V gene. Trimming removed 6 bases from V and 2 bases from J, with 10 bases in between. The CDR3 spans 13 residues. CDR3 DNA: TGTGCCAGCAGCTTTCTGGTTAACACTGAAGCTTTCTTT. Translation gives CASSFLVNTEAFF.

The chain is built from TRBV28 and TRBJ1-2, with D possibly matching TRBD1 (6 bases). The CDR3 covers 13 residues. The germline V gene has CDR1 MDHEN and CDR2 SYDVKM. V was pared by 8 bases and J by 8 bases, with 18 bases between. The CDR3 region is CASSRTGTRGYTF. The DNA of the CDR3 is TGTGCCAGCTCCAGAACAGGGACGCGGGGCTACACCTTC.

The chain employs TRBV29-1 and TRBJ1-2; TRBD1 might be the D (5 bases). This CDR3 is built from 12 residues. Germline assignment: CDR1 SQVTM and CDR2 ANQGSEA. The V gene lost 4 bases and the J gene lost 8 bases, with 14 bases spanning the gap. Here the CDR3 DNA reads TGCAGCGTTGGACAGAACGTGGGCGGCTACACCTTC. Translation: CSVGQNVGGYTF.

This sequence joins TRBV19 and TRBJ2-2; 10 positions match TRBD2. Germline CDR1 and CDR2: LNHDA and SQIVND (reference sequence). The V gene end was trimmed by 6 bases and the J gene end by 3 bases; junction bases not matched to a gene: 4. This CDR3 has 15 amino acids. The CDR3 here is CASRQREGHTGELFF. CDR3 nucleotide sequence: TGTGCCAGTAGGCAGCGGGAGGGCCACACCGGGGAGCTGTTTTTT.

The chain uses TRBV9 and TRBJ1-1; TRBD1 matches 8 bases. V lost 3 bases, J lost 7 bases, and 8 bases stayed unmatched. Germline-derived CDR1 and CDR2 are SGDLS and YYNGEE. CDR3 length equals 14 residues. The CDR3 DNA is TGTGCCAGCAGCGGAGGGCAGGGGGCGCTTGAAGCTTTCTTT. This translates into CASSGGQGALEAFF. Full variable domain (outside the CDR3, taken from reference TRBV9 and TRBJ1-1): DSGVTQTPKHLITATGQRVTLRCSPRSGDLSVYWYQQSLDQGLQFLIQYYNGEERAKGNILERFSAQQFPDLHSELNLSSLELGDSALYFCASSGGQGALEAFFGQGTRLTVV.

This sequence joins TRBV2 and TRBJ2-3; D not resolved. Deletions cut 7 bases from V and 4 bases from J, with 3 bases between. Germline V gene lookup returns CDR1 SNHLY and CDR2 FYNNEI. The CDR3 contains 10 residues. CDR3 coding DNA: TGTGCCAGCACCGCAGATACGCAGTATTTT. This sequence encodes CASTADTQYF.

This clone was seen only a few times. The chain carries TRBV6-1 and TRBJ2-1, with 10 bases that match TRBD2. J was trimmed by 7 bases and V by 2 bases; bases with no gene match: 5. The CDR3 has 15 amino acids. Germline values: CDR1 MNHNS, CDR2 SASEGT. The CDR3 spells CASSELAGERNEQFF. CDR3 coding DNA: TGTGCCAGCAGTGAACTAGCGGGGGAAAGGAATGAGCAGTTCTTC.

The chain employs TRBV19 and TRBJ1-1; no definite D call. V was cut by 1 base and J by 0 bases, with 12 bases left in between. The CDR3 runs 16 residues. Germline CDR1 reads LNHDA; CDR2 reads SQIVND (reference sequence). This chain's CDR3 is CASSIGRGFLNTEAFF. As DNA, the CDR3 is TGTGCCAGTAGTATAGGGAGAGGGTTTTTGAACACTGAAGCTTTCTTT.